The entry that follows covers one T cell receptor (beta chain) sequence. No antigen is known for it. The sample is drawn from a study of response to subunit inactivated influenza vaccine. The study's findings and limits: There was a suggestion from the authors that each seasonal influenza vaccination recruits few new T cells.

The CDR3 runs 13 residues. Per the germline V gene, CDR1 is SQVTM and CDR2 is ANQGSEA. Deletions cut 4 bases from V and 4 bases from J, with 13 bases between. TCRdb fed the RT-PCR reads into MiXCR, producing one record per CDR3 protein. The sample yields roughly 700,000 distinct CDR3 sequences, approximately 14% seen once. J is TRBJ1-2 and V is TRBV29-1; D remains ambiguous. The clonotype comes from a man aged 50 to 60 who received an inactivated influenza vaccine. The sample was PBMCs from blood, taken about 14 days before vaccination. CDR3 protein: CSVGGHVPYGYTF. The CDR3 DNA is TGCAGCGTTGGGGGTCACGTCCCCTATGGCTACACCTTC.